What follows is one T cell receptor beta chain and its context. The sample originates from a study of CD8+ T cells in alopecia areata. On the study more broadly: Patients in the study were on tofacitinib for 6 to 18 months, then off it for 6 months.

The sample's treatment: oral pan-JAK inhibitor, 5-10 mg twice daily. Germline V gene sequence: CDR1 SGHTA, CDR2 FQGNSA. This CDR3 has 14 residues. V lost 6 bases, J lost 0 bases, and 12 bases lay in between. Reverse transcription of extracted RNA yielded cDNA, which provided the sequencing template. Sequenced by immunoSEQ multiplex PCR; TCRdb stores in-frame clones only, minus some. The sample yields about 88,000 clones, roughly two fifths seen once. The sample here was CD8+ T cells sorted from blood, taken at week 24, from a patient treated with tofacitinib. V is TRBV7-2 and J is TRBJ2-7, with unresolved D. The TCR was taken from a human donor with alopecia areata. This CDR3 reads CASSYSLSSYEQYF. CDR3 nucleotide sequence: TGTGCCAGCAGTTACTCTCTCTCCTCCTACGAGCAGTACTTC.